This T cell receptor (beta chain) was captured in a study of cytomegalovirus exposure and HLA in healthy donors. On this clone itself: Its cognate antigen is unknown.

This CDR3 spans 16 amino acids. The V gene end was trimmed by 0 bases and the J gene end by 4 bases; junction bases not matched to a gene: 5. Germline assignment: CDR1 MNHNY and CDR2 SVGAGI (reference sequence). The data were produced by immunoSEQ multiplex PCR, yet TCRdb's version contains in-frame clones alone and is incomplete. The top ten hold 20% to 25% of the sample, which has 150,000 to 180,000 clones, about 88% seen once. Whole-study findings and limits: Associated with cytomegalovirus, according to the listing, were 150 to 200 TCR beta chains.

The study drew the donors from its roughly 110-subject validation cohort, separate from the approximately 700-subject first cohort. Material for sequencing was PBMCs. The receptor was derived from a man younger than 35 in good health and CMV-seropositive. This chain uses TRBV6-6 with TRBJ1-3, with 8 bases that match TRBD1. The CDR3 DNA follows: TGTGCCAGCAGTTACTCGCAGGGGGCGAGGGGAAACACCATATATTTT. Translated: CASSYSQGARGNTIYF.